This is a list of T cell receptor beta chains from one sample in a study of T cells in Graves' hyperthyroidism and ophthalmopathy. MiXCR, applied by TCRdb to the multiplex PCR reads, yields one record per CDR3 protein. The sample consists of around 600,000 distinct CDR3 sequences, 13% to 15% of them appearing once. Material: blood. The receptors come from a woman aged 50 to 60 with Graves' ophthalmopathy. Each CDR3 is given with its conserved first and last residue. D genes are given only for firm matches. Clone size is not always given. Where it is, it says once, few, many or a class for expanded clones.

j_call	v_call	clone_size	d_call	cdr3_aa	cdr3_nt
TRBJ2-2	TRBV20-1	many	TRBD2	CSARRLAGSTGELFF	TGCAGTGCTAGAAGACTAGCGGGGTCCACCGGGGAGCTGTTTTTT
TRBJ2-1	TRBV5-1	few	NA	CASSLSSFPYNEQFF	TGCGCCAGCAGCTTGTCTAGCTTCCCCTACAATGAGCAGTTCTTC
TRBJ1-2	TRBV20-1	many	NA	CSARDSQGYGYTF	TGCAGTGCTAGAGATAGCCAGGGGTATGGCTACACCTTC
TRBJ2-2	TRBV12-3/TRBV12-4	NA	NA	CASSFRVNTGELFF	TGTGCCAGCAGTTTTCGGGTGAACACCGGGGAGCTGTTTTTT
TRBJ1-6	TRBV12-3/TRBV12-4	many	NA	CASSLLGSPLHF	TGTGCCAGCAGTTTGCTGGGTTCACCCCTCCACTTT
TRBJ2-5	TRBV25-1	NA	TRBD2	CASSELGGRAEETQYF	TGTGCCAGCAGTGAACTGGGCGGGAGGGCCGAAGAGACCCAGTACTTC
TRBJ2-2	TRBV11-2	NA	TRBD2	CASSNILAGNTGELFF	TGTGCCAGCAGCAACATACTAGCGGGTAACACCGGGGAGCTGTTTTTT
TRBJ2-1	TRBV7-6	many	NA	CASSPLATSYNEQFF	TGTGCCAGCAGCCCCCTAGCGACCTCCTACAATGAGCAGTTCTTC
TRBJ2-1	TRBV29-1	many	TRBD1	CSVAGQGWNEQFF	TGCAGCGTTGCCGGACAGGGATGGAATGAGCAGTTCTTC
TRBJ1-1	TRBV29-1	many	TRBD1	CSVEEAGDRVVTEAFF	TGCAGCGTTGAAGAGGCGGGAGACAGGGTAGTGACTGAAGCTTTCTTT
TRBJ2-7	TRBV4-3	NA	TRBD2	CASSQDWLAGEYEQYF	TGCGCCAGCAGCCAAGATTGGCTAGCGGGAGAATACGAGCAGTACTTC
TRBJ1-1	TRBV14	few	NA	CASSQGGVGVPVLNTEAFF	TGTGCCAGCAGCCAAGGTGGGGTAGGGGTGCCCGTGTTGAACACTGAAGCTTTCTTT
TRBJ1-1	TRBV3-1	many	NA	CASSQRHANTEAFF	TGTGCCAGCAGCCAACGTCACGCGAACACTGAAGCTTTCTTT
TRBJ2-7	TRBV19	NA	TRBD1	CASSANRDRNSYEQYF	TGTGCCAGTAGTGCTAACCGGGACAGGAACTCCTACGAGCAGTACTTC
TRBJ2-1	TRBV3-1	many	TRBD2	CASSRGGTSGSSYNEQFF	TGTGCCAGCAGCCGCGGGGGGACTAGCGGGAGTTCCTACAATGAGCAGTTCTTC
TRBJ1-5	TRBV6-2/TRBV6-3	NA	NA	CASSFRSYQPQHF	TGTGCCAGCAGTTTCAGGAGCTATCAGCCCCAGCATTTT
TRBJ1-1	TRBV12-3/TRBV12-4	few	TRBD1	CASSLNRGPFGTEAFF	TGTGCCAGCAGTTTAAACAGGGGGCCCTTTGGCACTGAAGCTTTCTTT
TRBJ2-1	TRBV6-2/TRBV6-3	NA	TRBD2	CASSTRLAEQFF	TGTGCCAGCAGTACACGACTAGCGGAGCAGTTCTTC
TRBJ1-6	TRBV2	many	NA	CASSTTSGAISPLHF	TGTGCCAGCAGTACAACCTCGGGCGCGATTTCACCCCTCCACTTT
TRBJ1-1	TRBV28	many	NA	CASSLLGRRTEAFF	TGTGCCAGCAGTTTACTTGGGCGCAGGACTGAAGCTTTCTTT
TRBJ1-6	TRBV6-2/TRBV6-3	few	TRBD1	CASSQGLAPLHF	TGTGCCAGCTCACAGGGGTTAGCACCCCTCCACTTT
TRBJ2-1	TRBV20-1	many	NA	CSARVGSWGRGEQFF	TGCAGTGCTAGAGTTGGGAGTTGGGGCCGGGGTGAGCAGTTCTTC
TRBJ2-7	TRBV28	many	TRBD1	CASSLYTGQGAWEQYF	TGTGCCAGCAGTCTTTACACGGGACAGGGGGCTTGGGAGCAGTACTTC
TRBJ2-3	TRBV15	many	NA	CATSPGLPTDTQYF	TGTGCCACCAGCCCGGGACTGCCCACAGATACGCAGTATTTT
TRBJ2-5	TRBV28	many	TRBD2	CATGEGRVRQETQYF	TGTGCCACCGGGGAGGGAAGGGTCCGACAAGAGACCCAGTACTTC
TRBJ2-2	TRBV7-2	few	TRBD2	CASSYPGLAGATGELFF	TGTGCCAGCAGCTACCCCGGGCTAGCGGGAGCCACCGGGGAGCTGTTTTTT
TRBJ1-1	TRBV4-3	NA	TRBD1	CASSQVTGETFF	TGCGCCAGCAGCCAGGTAACAGGGGAGACTTTCTTT
TRBJ1-6	TRBV30	many	TRBD1	CAWTSRDRDNSPLHF	TGTGCCTGGACCTCTAGGGACAGAGATAATTCACCCCTCCACTTT
TRBJ2-5	TRBV30	many	TRBD2	CAWGLAVGTQYF	TGTGCCTGGGGACTAGCTGTAGGGACCCAGTACTTC
TRBJ2-2	TRBV5-4	once	TRBD2	CASSGGAGPNTGELFF	TGTGCCAGCAGCGGGGGAGCGGGACCGAACACCGGGGAGCTGTTTTTT
TRBJ2-2	TRBV29-1	NA	TRBD2	CSVGLVGGELFF	TGCAGCGTCGGACTAGTTGGCGGGGAGCTGTTTTTT
TRBJ1-1	TRBV18	many	NA	CASSPPWGNTEAFF	TGTGCCAGCTCACCACCGTGGGGGAACACTGAAGCTTTCTTT
TRBJ1-1	TRBV5-6	few	NA	CASSFRQGMARTEAFF	TGTGCCAGCAGCTTTAGGCAGGGAATGGCCCGCACTGAAGCTTTCTTT
TRBJ2-3	TRBV27	few	NA	CASSFHRGLNTDTQYF	TGTGCCAGCAGTTTTCACCGGGGGCTTAACACAGATACGCAGTATTTT
TRBJ1-4	TRBV4-3	few	NA	CASSQEGGGLANEKLFF	TGCGCCAGCAGCCAAGAAGGAGGCGGTCTCGCTAATGAAAAACTGTTTTTT
TRBJ2-7	TRBV5-1	NA	NA	CASRSNGGIYEQYF	TGCGCCAGCAGATCGAATGGGGGGATCTACGAGCAGTACTTC
TRBJ2-2	TRBV11-2	many	TRBD1	CASSRDRGYTGELFF	TGTGCCAGCAGCCGGGACAGGGGATACACCGGGGAGCTGTTTTTT
TRBJ1-2	TRBV18	few	NA	CASSPVVQDNYGYTF	TGTGCCAGCTCACCCGTTGTTCAGGATAACTATGGCTACACCTTC
TRBJ2-5	TRBV11-3	many	TRBD2	CASTRSGLQETQYF	TGTGCCAGCACCCGTAGCGGGTTACAAGAGACCCAGTACTTC
TRBJ2-1	TRBV11-1	many	NA	CASSSRPRGSEQFF	TGTGCCAGCAGCTCTCGCCCCCGGGGATCTGAGCAGTTCTTC
TRBJ1-1	TRBV29-1	few	TRBD1	CSSYVGQKNTEAFF	TGCAGCTCCTACGTGGGACAGAAGAACACTGAAGCTTTCTTT
TRBJ1-2	TRBV6-1	few	TRBD1	CASSPQGAGYGYTF	TGTGCCAGCAGCCCCCAGGGGGCAGGCTATGGCTACACCTTC
TRBJ2-2	TRBV30	few	NA	CAWRSGTNTGELFF	TGTGCCTGGAGGAGCGGAACGAACACCGGGGAGCTGTTTTTT
TRBJ2-7	TRBV4-1	NA	NA	CARSQVRGEQYF	TGCGCCAGAAGCCAAGTAAGGGGCGAGCAGTACTTC
TRBJ2-2	TRBV6-2/TRBV6-3	once	TRBD1	CASSDPGQGGTGELFF	TGTGCCAGCAGTGACCCCGGACAGGGTGGCACCGGGGAGCTGTTTTTT
TRBJ2-1	TRBV13	many	NA	CASSLGQGPNEQFF	TGTGCCAGCAGCTTAGGTCAGGGCCCCAATGAGCAGTTCTTC
TRBJ2-7	TRBV2	many	NA	CASTVGASYEQYF	TGTGCCAGCACAGTGGGGGCTTCCTACGAGCAGTACTTC
TRBJ2-3	TRBV13	many	NA	CASSLEIGPTDTQYF	TGTGCCAGCAGCTTAGAGATCGGACCCACAGATACGCAGTATTTT
TRBJ1-2	TRBV3-2	many	NA	CASSPPGTGHPHYGYTF	TGTGCCAGCAGCCCGCCCGGGACAGGGCACCCTCACTATGGCTACACCTTC
TRBJ2-1	TRBV7-8	many	TRBD2	CASSSSGLAGVGDNEQFF	TGTGCCAGCAGCTCCTCGGGACTAGCGGGAGTCGGGGACAATGAGCAGTTCTTC
TRBJ1-5	TRBV20-1	many	TRBD1	CSASNGQGGYSNQPQHF	TGCAGTGCTTCCAACGGACAGGGTGGTTATAGCAATCAGCCCCAGCATTTT